The T cell receptor beta chain under discussion was sequenced for a study of T cell responses to AZD1222 COVID-19 vaccine. Study-wide points: After two AZD1222 doses, spike-specific TCR breadth and depth rose versus day 0. There were mostly white British donors and more females than males, and clonal diversity was possibly underestimated. Baseline seropositives among AZD1222 recipients totaled only 5 to 7.

Remarks on this clone: What it binds is unknown.

Sequencing was performed with immunoSEQ multiplex PCR; in TCRdb, only in-frame clones are kept and a portion is missing. Found here are some 170,000 clones, 85% to 95% of them singletons; the top ten hold around 3%. Germline CDR1 reads LNHDA; CDR2 reads SQIVND (reference sequence). Trimming stripped 1 base from V and 4 bases from J, with 13 bases between. The CDR3 has 15 amino acids. This TCR derives from an adult in good health. This rearrangement joins TRBV19 to TRBJ1-1; D remains ambiguous. Sample: peripheral blood, taken on day 0 of AZD1222 vaccination. CDR3 loop: CASSIGPRASTEAFF. The CDR3 DNA reads as TGTGCCAGTAGTATAGGTCCCCGGGCAAGCACTGAAGCTTTCTTT.